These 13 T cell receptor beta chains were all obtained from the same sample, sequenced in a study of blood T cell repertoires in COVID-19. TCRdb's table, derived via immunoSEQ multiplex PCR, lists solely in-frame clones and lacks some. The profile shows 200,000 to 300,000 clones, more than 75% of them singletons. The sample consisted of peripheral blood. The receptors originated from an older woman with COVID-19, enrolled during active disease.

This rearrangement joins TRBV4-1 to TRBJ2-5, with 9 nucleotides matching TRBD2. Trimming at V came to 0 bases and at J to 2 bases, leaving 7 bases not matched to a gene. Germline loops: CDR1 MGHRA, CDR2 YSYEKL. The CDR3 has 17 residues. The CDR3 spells CASSQDAAGGRQETQYF. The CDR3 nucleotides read TGCGCCAGCAGCCAAGATGCGGCGGGAGGGCGGCAAGAGACCCAGTACTTC.

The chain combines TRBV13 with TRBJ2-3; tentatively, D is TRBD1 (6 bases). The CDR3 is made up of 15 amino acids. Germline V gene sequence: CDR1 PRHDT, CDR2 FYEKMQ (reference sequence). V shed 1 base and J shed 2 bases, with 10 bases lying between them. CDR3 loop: CASSLEQGNTDTQYF. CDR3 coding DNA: TGTGCCAGCAGCTTAGAACAGGGCAACACAGATACGCAGTATTTT.

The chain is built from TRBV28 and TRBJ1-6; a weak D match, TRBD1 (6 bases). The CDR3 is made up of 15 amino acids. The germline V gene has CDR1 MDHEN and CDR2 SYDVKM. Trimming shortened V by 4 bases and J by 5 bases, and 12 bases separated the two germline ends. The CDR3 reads CASSSQGWDNSPLHF. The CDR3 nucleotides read TGTGCCAGCAGTTCCCAGGGGTGGGATAATTCACCCCTCCACTTT.

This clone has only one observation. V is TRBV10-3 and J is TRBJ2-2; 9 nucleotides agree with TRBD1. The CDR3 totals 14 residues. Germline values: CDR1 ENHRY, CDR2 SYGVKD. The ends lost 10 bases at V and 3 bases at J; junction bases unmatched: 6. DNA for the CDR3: TGTGCCACCACGGGACAGGGAGACACCGGGGAGCTGTTTTTT. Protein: CATTGQGDTGELFF.

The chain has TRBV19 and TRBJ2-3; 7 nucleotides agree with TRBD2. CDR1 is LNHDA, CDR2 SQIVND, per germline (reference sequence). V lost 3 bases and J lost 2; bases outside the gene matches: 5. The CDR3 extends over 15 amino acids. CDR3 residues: CASSIGLADTDTQYF. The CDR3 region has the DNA TGTGCCAGTAGTATTGGCCTAGCGGACACAGATACGCAGTATTTT. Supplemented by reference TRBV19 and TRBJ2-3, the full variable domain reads DGGITQSPKYLFRKEGQNVTLSCEQNLNHDAMYWYRQDPGQGLRLIYYSQIVNDFQKGDIAEGYSVSREKKESFPLTVTSAQKNPTAFYLCASSIGLADTDTQYFGPGTRLTVL.

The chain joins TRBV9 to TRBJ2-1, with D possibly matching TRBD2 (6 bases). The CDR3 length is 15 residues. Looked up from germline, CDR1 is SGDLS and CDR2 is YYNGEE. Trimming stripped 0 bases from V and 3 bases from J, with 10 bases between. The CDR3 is CASSVVAGFYNEQFF. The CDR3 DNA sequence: TGTGCCAGCAGCGTAGTGGCGGGGTTCTACAATGAGCAGTTCTTC.

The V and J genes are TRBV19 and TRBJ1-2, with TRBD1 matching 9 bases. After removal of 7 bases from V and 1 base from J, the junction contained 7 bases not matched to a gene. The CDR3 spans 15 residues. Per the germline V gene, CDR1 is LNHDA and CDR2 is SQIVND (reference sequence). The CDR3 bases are TGTGCCAGTACCCTCGGGACAGGGATTAACTATGGCTACACCTTC. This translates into CASTLGTGINYGYTF.

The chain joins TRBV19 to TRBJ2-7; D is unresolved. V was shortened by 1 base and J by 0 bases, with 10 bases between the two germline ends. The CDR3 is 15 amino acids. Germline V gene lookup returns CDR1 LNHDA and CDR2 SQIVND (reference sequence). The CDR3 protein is CASSIVHGSSYEQYF. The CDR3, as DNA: TGTGCCAGTAGTATAGTCCACGGTAGCTCCTACGAGCAGTACTTC. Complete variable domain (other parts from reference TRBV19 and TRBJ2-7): DGGITQSPKYLFRKEGQNVTLSCEQNLNHDAMYWYRQDPGQGLRLIYYSQIVNDFQKGDIAEGYSVSREKKESFPLTVTSAQKNPTAFYLCASSIVHGSSYEQYFGPGTRLTVT.

This chain's CDR3 is CASRRQGYGYTF. The CDR3 nucleotides read TGTGCCAGTAGGAGACAGGGATATGGCTACACCTTC. The V call is TRBV19, the J call TRBJ1-2, with 7 positions matching TRBD1. The germline CDR1 and CDR2 sequences are LNHDA and SQIVND (reference sequence). V lost 6 bases, J lost 5 bases, and 3 bases stayed unmatched. CDR3 size: 12 residues.

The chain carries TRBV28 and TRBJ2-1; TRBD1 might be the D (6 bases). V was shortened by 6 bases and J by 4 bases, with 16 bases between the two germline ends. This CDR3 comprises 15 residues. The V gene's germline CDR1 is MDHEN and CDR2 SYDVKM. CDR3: CASSKPGQRYNEQFF. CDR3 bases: TGTGCCAGCAGCAAGCCGGGACAAAGATACAATGAGCAGTTCTTC.

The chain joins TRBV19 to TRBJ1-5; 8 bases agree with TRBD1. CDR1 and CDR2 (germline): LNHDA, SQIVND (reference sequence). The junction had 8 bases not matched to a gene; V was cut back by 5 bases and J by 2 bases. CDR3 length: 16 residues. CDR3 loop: CASSSQGGVGNQPQHF. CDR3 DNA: TGTGCCAGTAGTTCACAGGGGGGAGTAGGCAATCAGCCCCAGCATTTT.

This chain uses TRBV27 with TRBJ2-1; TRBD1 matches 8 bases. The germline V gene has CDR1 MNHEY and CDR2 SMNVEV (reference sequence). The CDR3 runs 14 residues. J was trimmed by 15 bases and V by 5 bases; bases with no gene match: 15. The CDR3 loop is CASSPTGTGMVGFF. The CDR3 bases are TGTGCCAGCAGTCCAACCGGGACAGGAATGGTGGGGTTCTTC.

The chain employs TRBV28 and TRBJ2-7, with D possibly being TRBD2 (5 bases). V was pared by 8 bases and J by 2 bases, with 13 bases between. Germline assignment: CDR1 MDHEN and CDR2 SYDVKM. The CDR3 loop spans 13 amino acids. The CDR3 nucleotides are TGTGCCAGCGTCGGACTGACACCCTACGAGCAGTACTTC. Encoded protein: CASVGLTPYEQYF.